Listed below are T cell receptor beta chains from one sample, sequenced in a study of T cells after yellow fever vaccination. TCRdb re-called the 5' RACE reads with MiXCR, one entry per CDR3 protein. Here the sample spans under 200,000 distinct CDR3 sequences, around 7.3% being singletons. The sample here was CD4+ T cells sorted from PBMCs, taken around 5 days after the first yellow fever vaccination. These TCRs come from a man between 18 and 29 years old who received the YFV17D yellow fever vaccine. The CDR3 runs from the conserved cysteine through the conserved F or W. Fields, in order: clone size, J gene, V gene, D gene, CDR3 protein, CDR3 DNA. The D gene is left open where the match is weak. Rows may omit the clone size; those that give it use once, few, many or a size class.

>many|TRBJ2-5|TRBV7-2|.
CASSLGARWFRKETQYF
TGTGCCAGCAGCTTAGGGGCCCGGTGGTTCCGCAAAGAGACCCAGTACTTC
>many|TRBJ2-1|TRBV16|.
CASSQQLAALNEQFF
TGTGCCAGCAGCCAACAGTTAGCTGCTTTAAATGAGCAGTTCTTC
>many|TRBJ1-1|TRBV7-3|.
CASSPGTGYTEAFF
TGTGCCAGCAGCCCGGGGACCGGGTACACTGAAGCTTTCTTT
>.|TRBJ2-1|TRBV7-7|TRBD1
CASSTGQAKEQFF
TGTGCCAGCAGCACCGGACAGGCCAAAGAGCAGTTCTTC
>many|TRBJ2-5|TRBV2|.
CASSAAIQETQYF
TGTGCCAGCAGTGCGGCTATCCAAGAGACCCAGTACTTC
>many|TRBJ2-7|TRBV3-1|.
CASSESLNEQYF
TGTGCCAGCAGCGAAAGTCTTAACGAGCAGTACTTC
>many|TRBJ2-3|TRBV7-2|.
CASSLFASAASTDTQYF
TGTGCCAGCAGCTTATTTGCTTCAGCGGCCTCCACAGATACGCAGTATTTT
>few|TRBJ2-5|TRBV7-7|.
CASSRGGRQTQYF
TGTGCTAGCAGCCGAGGGGGGCGGCAGACCCAGTACTTC
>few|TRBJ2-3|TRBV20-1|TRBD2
CSANLAGGLGTQYF
TGCAGTGCTAACCTAGCGGGGGGCCTAGGGACGCAGTATTTT
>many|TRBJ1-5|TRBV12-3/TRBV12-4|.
CASTLNSNQPQHF
TGTGCCAGCACCCTGAATAGCAATCAGCCCCAGCATTTT
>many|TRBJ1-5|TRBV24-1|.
CATSWGNNQPQHF
TGTGCCACCTCTTGGGGGAACAATCAGCCCCAGCATTTT
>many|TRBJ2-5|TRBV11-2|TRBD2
CASSQTSGRQETQYF
TGTGCCAGCAGCCAGACTAGCGGGAGACAAGAGACCCAGTACTTC
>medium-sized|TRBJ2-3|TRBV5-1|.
CASSTEGSDTQYF
TGCGCCAGCAGCACTGAGGGATCAGATACGCAGTATTTT
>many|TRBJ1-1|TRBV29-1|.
CSVRWGSYTEAFF
TGCAGCGTGCGTTGGGGGTCGTACACTGAAGCTTTCTTT
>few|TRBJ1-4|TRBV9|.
CASSSRQEAHAEKLFF
TGTGCCAGCAGCTCACGACAGGAGGCACACGCAGAAAAACTGTTTTTT
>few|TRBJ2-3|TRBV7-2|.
CASSPAAGGVSTDTQYF
TGTGCCAGCAGTCCCGCCGCAGGGGGGGTATCCACAGATACGCAGTATTTT
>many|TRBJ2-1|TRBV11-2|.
CASSTGQGGHNEQFF
TGTGCCAGCAGCACGGGGCAGGGGGGTCACAATGAGCAGTTCTTC
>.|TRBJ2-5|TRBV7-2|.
CASTPERIRTYETQYF
TGTGCCAGCACCCCCGAACGCATCCGGACCTATGAGACCCAGTACTTC
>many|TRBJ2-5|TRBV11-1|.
CASSLQGYQETQYF
TGTGCCAGCAGCTTACAGGGATACCAAGAGACCCAGTACTTC
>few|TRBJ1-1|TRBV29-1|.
CSASYMNTEAFF
TGCAGCGCATCCTATATGAACACTGAAGCTTTCTTT
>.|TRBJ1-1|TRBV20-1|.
CSAPGARWSTEAFF
TGCAGTGCTCCTGGTGCAAGATGGAGCACTGAAGCTTTCTTT
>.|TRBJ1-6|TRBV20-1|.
CSAREGHSYNSPLHF
TGCAGTGCTAGGGAAGGCCATTCCTATAATTCACCCCTCCACTTT
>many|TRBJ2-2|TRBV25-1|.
CASSEGPTGELFF
TGTGCCAGCAGTGAAGGACCCACCGGGGAGCTGTTTTTT
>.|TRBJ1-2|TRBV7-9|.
CASSSGGRVYYGYTF
TGTGCCAGCAGCTCGGGAGGCAGGGTATACTATGGCTACACCTTC
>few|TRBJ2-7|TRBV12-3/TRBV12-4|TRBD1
CASSQGQAFSYEQYF
TGTGCCAGCAGTCAGGGACAGGCGTTCTCCTACGAGCAGTACTTC